This TCR beta chain was sequenced during a study of blood T cell repertoires in COVID-19. For the study at large: Acute and convalescent COVID-19 samples came from the United States, Italy and Spain.

The length of the CDR3 is 14 residues. V dropped 2 bases and J dropped 11; count of bases not matched to a gene: 9. Donors were grouped by their self-reported clinical history. Using immunoSEQ multiplex PCR, the repertoire was profiled, and TCRdb retains in-frame clones only, with some absent. The top ten hold less than 4.5% of the sample, which has over 50,000 clones, 80% to 90% seen once. This clone was detected only once. The receptor's source is a middle-aged woman with acute COVID-19. The chain has TRBV23-1 and TRBJ2-3; TRBD1 agrees at 8 bases. TRBV23-1 is given ORF status, its function remaining uncertain. Sequenced material: PBMCs or T cells enriched from blood (not recorded which). The CDR3 region is CASSQKRTGPRQYF. The CDR3 DNA reads as TGCGCCAGCAGTCAAAAAAGGACAGGGCCGAGGCAGTATTTT.